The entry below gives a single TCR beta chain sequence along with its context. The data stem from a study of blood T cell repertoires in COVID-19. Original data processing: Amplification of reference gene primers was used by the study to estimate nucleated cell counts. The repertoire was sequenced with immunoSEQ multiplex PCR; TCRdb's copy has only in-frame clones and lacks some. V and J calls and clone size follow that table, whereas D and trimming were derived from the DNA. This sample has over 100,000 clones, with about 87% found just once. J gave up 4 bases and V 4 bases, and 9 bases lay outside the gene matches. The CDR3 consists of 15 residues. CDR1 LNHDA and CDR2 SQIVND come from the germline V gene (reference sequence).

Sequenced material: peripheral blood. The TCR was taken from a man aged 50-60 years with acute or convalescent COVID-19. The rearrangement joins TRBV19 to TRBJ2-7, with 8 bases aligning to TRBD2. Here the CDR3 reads CASSNRLAKVYEQYF. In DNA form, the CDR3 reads TGTGCCAGTAGTAACAGACTAGCGAAGGTATACGAGCAGTACTTC.